One and the same sample provided the 13 T cell receptor beta chains below, sequenced in a study of T cell changes during pregnancy in multiple sclerosis. Some clones are missing from TCRdb's copy, which holds only in-frame ones; the method was immunoSEQ multiplex PCR. There are roughly 49,000 clones in the sample; 90% occur only once, and approximately 1.6% lies in the top ten. This specimen consisted of peripheral blood, obtained in the first trimester of pregnancy. The receptors stem from a female donor in good health, enrolled as a control in a pregnancy study.

The chain is built from TRBV10-1 and TRBJ2-2; D may be TRBD2 (6 bases). Germline CDR1 and CDR2: WNHNN and SYGVQD (reference sequence). V was shortened by 3 bases and J by 4 bases, with 9 bases between the two germline ends. This CDR3 region has 14 residues. The CDR3, as DNA: TGCGCCAGCAGTGATCGGGGGAGCACCGGGGAGCTGTTTTTT. Amino acids: CASSDRGSTGELFF.

This clone showed up just once. V usage is TRBV5-1 and J usage is TRBJ2-3, with unresolved D. The CDR3 extends over 15 amino acids. CDR1 and CDR2 (germline): SGHRS, YFSETQ. Deletions cut 1 base from V and 0 bases from J, with 9 bases between. The CDR3 nucleotides read TGCGCCAGCAGCTTGTCTTCTACTAGCACAGATACGCAGTATTTT. Translating it yields CASSLSSTSTDTQYF. Full variable domain (rest looked up from reference TRBV5-1 and TRBJ2-3): KAGVTQTPRYLIKTRGQQVTLSCSPISGHRSVSWYQQTPGQGLQFLFEYFSETQRNKGNFPGRFSGRQFSNSRSEMNVSTLELGDSALYLCASSLSSTSTDTQYFGPGTRLTVL.

The chain has TRBV27 and TRBJ2-5; 10 nucleotides match TRBD1. Germline CDR1 is MNHEY and CDR2 is SMNVEV (reference sequence). This CDR3 comprises 17 residues. V trimming: 6 bases; J trimming: 2 bases; junction bases outside the gene matches: 12. CDR3 DNA sequence: TGTGCCAGCAGCCCCCCCCCGACAGGGGGCCGGCAAGAGACCCAGTACTTC. It specifies CASSPPPTGGRQETQYF.

The V gene is TRBV18, the J gene TRBJ2-2; maybe TRBD2 (6 bases). Deletions cut 3 bases from V and 3 bases from J, with 8 bases between. CDR1 KGHSH and CDR2 LQKENI come from the germline V gene. This CDR3 has 14 amino acids. The CDR3 DNA sequence: TGTGCCAGCTCACCCCCGGGGGACACCGGGGAGCTGTTTTTT. This gives the protein CASSPPGDTGELFF. Based on the CDR3 plus reference TRBV18 and TRBJ2-2, the full variable domain is NAGVMQNPRHLVRRRGQEARLRCSPMKGHSHVYWYRQLPEEGLKFMVYLQKENIIDESGMPKERFSAEFPKEGPSILRIQQVVRGDSAAYFCASSPPGDTGELFFGEGSRLTVL.

V usage is TRBV30 and J usage is TRBJ2-3, with D unresolved. Germline CDR1 and CDR2: GTSNPN and SVGIG (reference sequence). Trimming removed 3 bases from V and 2 bases from J, with 12 bases in between. The CDR3 extends over 14 amino acids. The CDR3 nucleotides are TGTGCCTGGAGCAATGATGCGCACACAGATACGCAGTATTTT. Its translation: CAWSNDAHTDTQYF.

The chain couples TRBV2 to TRBJ2-3; 7 bases match TRBD2. The CDR3 spans 15 residues. The germline CDR1 and CDR2 sequences are SNHLY and FYNNEI. Germline trimming cut 4 bases from V and 4 bases from J; bases unmatched to any gene: 8. The CDR3 bases are TGTGCCAGCAGTGTGGACGGGAGGTCCGCAGATACGCAGTATTTT. Encoded protein: CASSVDGRSADTQYF.

This chain links TRBV27 with TRBJ2-1; possibly TRBD1 for D (5 bases). Per the germline V gene, CDR1 is MNHEY and CDR2 is SMNVEV (reference sequence). Trimming cost V 8 bases and J 7 bases, with 12 bases left between them. There are 12 residues in the CDR3. CDR3 in DNA: TGTGCCAGCTTAGGGGCGTGGAATGAGCAGTTCTTC. It encodes CASLGAWNEQFF.

This chain joins TRBV28 and TRBJ1-1, with a tentative D call TRBD1 (6 bases). CDR1 is MDHEN, CDR2 SYDVKM, per germline. Trimming removed 5 bases from V and 4 bases from J, with 17 bases in between. The CDR3 is 15 amino acids. The CDR3 protein is CASSGQGGWGTEAFF. CDR3 coding DNA: TGTGCCAGCAGTGGGCAAGGGGGTTGGGGCACTGAAGCTTTCTTT.

This clone was seen just once. The chain joins TRBV13 to TRBJ2-3; possibly TRBD2 for D (5 bases). Germline CDR1 and CDR2: PRHDT and FYEKMQ (reference sequence). Trimming took off 10 bases at V and 0 bases at J, with 14 bases between the two ends. The CDR3 runs to 14 residues. The CDR3 coding sequence is TGTGCCACCTCAGACCGGGAAAGCACAGATACGCAGTATTTT. This gives the protein CATSDRESTDTQYF.

The chain links TRBV15 to TRBJ2-7; D ambiguous. The V and J ends lost 1 base and 0 bases respectively, with 10 bases between them. Germline values: CDR1 LNHNV, CDR2 YYDKDF (reference sequence). CDR3 length: 15 residues. The CDR3 spells CATSRGLDSSYEQYF. As DNA, the CDR3 is TGTGCCACCAGCAGAGGACTTGATTCCTCCTACGAGCAGTACTTC.

The chain recombines TRBV2 with TRBJ2-2; D is perhaps TRBD2 (5 bases). With 5 bases removed from V and 3 bases from J, the gap between germline ends came to 13 bases. Germline CDR1 SNHLY, CDR2 FYNNEI. This CDR3 has 15 residues. In DNA form, the CDR3 reads TGTGCCAGCAGTTCCGGAGGCTTCGACACCGGGGAGCTGTTTTTT. Its translation: CASSSGGFDTGELFF.

The V gene is TRBV5-1, the J gene TRBJ2-5, with 9 bases that match TRBD2. Germline CDR1 SGHRS, CDR2 YFSETQ. The CDR3 has 17 amino acids. V dropped 0 bases and J dropped 4; count of bases not matched to a gene: 10. CDR3 sequence reads: CASSLVPAGGRRETQYF. CDR3 nucleotides: TGCGCCAGCAGCTTGGTCCCAGCGGGGGGTAGGCGAGAGACCCAGTACTTC.

This clone was seen a few times. V usage is TRBV27 and J usage is TRBJ1-5, with TRBD1 as a possible D gene (6 bases). With 6 bases removed from V and 7 bases from J, the gap between germline ends came to 16 bases. The CDR3 has 14 amino acids. Germline V lookup: CDR1 MNHEY, CDR2 SMNVEV (reference sequence). CDR3 sequence: CASSPHGGGQPQHF. CDR3 nucleotides: TGTGCCAGCAGCCCCCATGGGGGCGGGCAGCCCCAGCATTTT.